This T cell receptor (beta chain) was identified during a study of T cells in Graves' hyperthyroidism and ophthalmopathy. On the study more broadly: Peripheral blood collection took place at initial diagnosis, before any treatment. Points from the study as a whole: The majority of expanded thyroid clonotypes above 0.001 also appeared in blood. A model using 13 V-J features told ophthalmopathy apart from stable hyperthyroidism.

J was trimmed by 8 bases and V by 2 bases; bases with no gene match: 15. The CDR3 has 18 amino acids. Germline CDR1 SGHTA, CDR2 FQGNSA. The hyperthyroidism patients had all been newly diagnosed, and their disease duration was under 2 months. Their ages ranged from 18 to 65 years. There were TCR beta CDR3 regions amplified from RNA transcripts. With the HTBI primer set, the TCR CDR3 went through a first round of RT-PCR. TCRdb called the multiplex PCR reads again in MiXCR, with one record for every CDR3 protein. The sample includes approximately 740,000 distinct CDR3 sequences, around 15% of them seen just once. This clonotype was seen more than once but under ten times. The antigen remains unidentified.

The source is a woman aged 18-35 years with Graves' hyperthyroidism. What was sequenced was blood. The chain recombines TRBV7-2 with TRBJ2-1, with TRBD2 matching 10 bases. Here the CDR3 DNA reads TGTGCCAGCAGCTTATCTAGCGGGAGTCATTTATATAGAGATGAGCAGTTCTTC. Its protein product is CASSLSSGSHLYRDEQFF.